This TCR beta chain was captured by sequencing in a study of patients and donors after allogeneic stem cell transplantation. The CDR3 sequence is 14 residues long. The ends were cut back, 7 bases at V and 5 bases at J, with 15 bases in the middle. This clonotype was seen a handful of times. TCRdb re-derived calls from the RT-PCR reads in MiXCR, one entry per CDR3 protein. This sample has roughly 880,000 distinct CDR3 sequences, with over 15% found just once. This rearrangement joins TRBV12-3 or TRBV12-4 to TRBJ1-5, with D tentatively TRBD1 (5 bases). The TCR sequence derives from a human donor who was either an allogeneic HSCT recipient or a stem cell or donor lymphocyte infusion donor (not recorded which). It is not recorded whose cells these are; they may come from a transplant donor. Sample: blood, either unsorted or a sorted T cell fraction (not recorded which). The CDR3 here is CASTPGGGYQPQHF. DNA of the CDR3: TGTGCCAGCACCCCGGGGGGGGGTTATCAGCCCCAGCATTTT.